This T cell receptor (beta chain) was captured in a study of T cell changes during pregnancy in multiple sclerosis. The V end was cut by 5 bases, the J end by 4 bases, with 34 bases between. Per the germline V gene, CDR1 is SGHRS and CDR2 is YFSETQ. This CDR3 is 21 amino acids long. TCRdb's copy holds only in-frame clones and misses some; the assay was immunoSEQ multiplex PCR. The sample carries about 20,000 clones, approximately 87% recorded once. The genes are TRBV5-1 and TRBJ2-1, with a tentative D call TRBD2 (5 bases). The sample in question was CD8+ T cells from peripheral blood mononuclear cells, obtained in the third trimester of pregnancy. The TCR sequence derives from a female donor in good health, enrolled as a control in a pregnancy study. CDR3 DNA sequence: TGCGCCAGCAGGGTGAGGGATATGATAGCATTTGAAAAGTGGGTATACAATGAGCAGTTCTTC. Translating gives CASRVRDMIAFEKWVYNEQFF.